Presented here are 30 T cell receptor beta chains from one specimen sequenced in a study of shared clonotypes between healthy human individuals. Terminally differentiated effector memory CD45RA+ cells were excluded from the naive CD8 cells, which were CD45RO-negative and positively selected for CCR7. Assay used: immunoSEQ multiplex PCR; TCRdb lists only in-frame clones, some missing. The sample holds over 2 million clones, around 96% seen once. The sample was naive CD8+ T cells sorted from blood. The source of these receptors is a man aged 18 to 29 in good health.

To note about this clone: This same CDR3 is encoded by further DNA sequences in the sample. The gene calls are TRBV19 and TRBJ2-7, with D maybe TRBD1 (5 bases). Germline V CDR1 and CDR2: LNHDA, SQIVND (reference sequence). V was shortened by 3 bases and J by 7 bases, with 7 bases between the two germline ends. The CDR3 totals 11 residues. CDR3 in amino acids: CASSIGHEQYF. CDR3 bases: TGTGCCAGTAGTATTGGACATGAGCAGTACTTC.

The V and J genes are TRBV6-5 and TRBJ2-3; D unresolved. Trimming removed 5 bases at V and 0 bases at J, with 12 bases between. There are 15 residues in the CDR3. Germline CDR1 is MNHEY and CDR2 is SVGAGI. CDR3 sequence reads: CASSKRTTSTDTQYF. CDR3 sequence (DNA): TGTGCCAGCAGTAAAAGGACCACTAGCACAGATACGCAGTATTTT.

V gene TRBV19 combines with J gene TRBJ1-5; the match to TRBD1 covers 7 bases. This CDR3 comprises 15 residues. CDR1 and CDR2 from the germline V gene are LNHDA and SQIVND (reference sequence). J gave up 1 base and V 5 bases, and 5 bases lay outside the gene matches. CDR3 DNA sequence: TGTGCCAGTAGTTTTTACAGGGGAAGCAATCAGCCCCAGCATTTT. It codes for CASSFYRGSNQPQHF.

The V call is TRBV2, the J call TRBJ2-7; a weak D match, TRBD2 (6 bases). With 11 bases removed from V and 3 bases from J, the gap between germline ends came to 17 bases. CDR1 SNHLY and CDR2 FYNNEI come from the germline V gene. The CDR3 runs 13 residues. CDR3 bases: TGTGCCGGGAGGACTCTCCAGGACTACGAGCAGTACTTC. It translates to CAGRTLQDYEQYF.

This chain connects TRBV28 to TRBJ1-5, with D possibly being TRBD1 (6 bases). Trimming stripped 5 bases from V and 3 bases from J, with 8 bases between. Germline V gene data show CDR1 as MDHEN and CDR2 as SYDVKM. This CDR3 region has 13 residues. DNA for the CDR3: TGTGCCAGCAGTAACAGGGTCAATCAGCCCCAGCATTTT. It encodes CASSNRVNQPQHF. Complete variable domain (other parts from reference TRBV28 and TRBJ1-5): DVKVTQSSRYLVKRTGEKVFLECVQDMDHENMFWYRQDPGLGLRLIYFSYDVKMKEKGDIPEGYSVSREKKERFSLILESASTNQTSMYLCASSNRVNQPQHFGDGTRLSIL.

This clone was counted a single time. The J gene is TRBJ2-6, the V gene TRBV23-1; TRBD2 might be the D (5 bases). TRBV23-1 is sorted into the ORF group, with uncertain function. V was pared by 7 bases and J by 2 bases, with 12 bases between. The CDR3 extends over 15 amino acids. CDR3 in DNA: TGCGCCAGCATAGACGGGGAAGCTGGGGCCAACGTCCTGACTTTC. Translation gives CASIDGEAGANVLTF.

The rearrangement joins TRBV6-5 to TRBJ1-6, with no clear D. The CDR3 extends over 16 amino acids. Trimming shortened V by 4 bases and J by 2 bases, and 12 bases separated the two germline ends. In germline, CDR1 is MNHEY, CDR2 SVGAGI. The CDR3 sequence is CASSSTYWAYNSPLHF. DNA of the CDR3: TGTGCCAGCAGTTCGACCTACTGGGCCTATAATTCACCCCTCCACTTT.

The chain has TRBV9 and TRBJ2-2; weak D call: TRBD2 (6 bases). V lost 7 bases and J 6 bases, leaving 10 bases between the germline ends. From germline, CDR1 is SGDLS and CDR2 YYNGEE. This CDR3 contains 12 residues. CDR3 protein: CASGGIPGELFF. The CDR3 DNA is TGTGCCAGCGGAGGGATCCCCGGGGAGCTGTTTTTT.

The chain links TRBV13 to TRBJ2-7, with 11 bases identical to TRBD2. Germline V gene sequence: CDR1 PRHDT, CDR2 FYEKMQ (reference sequence). With 3 bases clipped from V and 0 bases from J, the junction kept 4 bases outside the gene matches. The CDR3 length is 16 residues. The CDR3, as DNA: TGTGCCAGCAGCTTGACTAGCGGGACTCCCTCCTACGAGCAGTACTTC. Its protein is CASSLTSGTPSYEQYF.

The chain carries TRBV30 and TRBJ1-2, with unresolved D. Germline assignment: CDR1 GTSNPN and CDR2 SVGIG (reference sequence). CDR3 length: 11 residues. The CDR3 nucleotides are TGTGGGGCACTGGTTCATAGTGGCTACACCTTC. It codes for CGALVHSGYTF.

The chain uses TRBV30 and TRBJ1-2; possible D gene TRBD1, 6 bases. CDR1 GTSNPN and CDR2 SVGIG come from the germline V gene (reference sequence). This CDR3 is built from 14 residues. The V gene lost 2 bases and the J gene lost 3 bases, with 13 bases spanning the gap. The CDR3 protein is CAWSLQDSYYGYTF. In DNA, the CDR3 is TGTGCCTGGAGTCTCCAGGACAGTTACTATGGCTACACCTTC.

The J gene is TRBJ2-3, the V gene TRBV5-4; 7 bases are a match to TRBD1. Germline trimming cut 2 bases from V and 3 bases from J; bases unmatched to any gene: 3. Germline V lookup: CDR1 SGHNT, CDR2 YYREEE (reference sequence). The length of the CDR3 is 14 residues. In nucleotides, the CDR3 is TGTGCCAGCAGCTTCTACAGGGGAACAGATACGCAGTATTTT. Translation gives CASSFYRGTDTQYF. The full variable domain, its missing parts supplied by reference TRBV5-4 and TRBJ2-3, is ETGVTQSPTHLIKTRGQQVTLRCSSQSGHNTVSWYQQALGQGPQFIFQYYREEENGRGNFPPRFSGLQFPNYSSELNVNALELDDSALYLCASSFYRGTDTQYFGPGTRLTVL.

V and J are TRBV29-1 and TRBJ1-1; possibly TRBD1 for D (5 bases). V dropped 8 bases and J dropped 5 bases, with 12 bases sitting between them. This CDR3 has 11 residues. CDR1 SQVTM and CDR2 ANQGSEA come from the germline V gene. CDR3 bases: TGCAGCTTCAGGGAATGGACTGAAGCTTTCTTT. This translates into CSFREWTEAFF.

V is TRBV10-3 and J is TRBJ2-5, with TRBD2 as a possible D gene (6 bases). Trimming removed 6 bases from V and 1 base from J, with 15 bases in between. CDR1 and CDR2 from the germline V gene are ENHRY and SYGVKD. The CDR3 length is 15 residues. This CDR3 is CAISVLGGLQETQYF. CDR3 bases: TGTGCCATCAGCGTACTGGGGGGACTCCAAGAGACCCAGTACTTC.

The chain combines TRBV27 with TRBJ2-7, with no clear D. Trimming cost V 5 bases and J 6 bases, with 14 bases left between them. CDR1 and CDR2 from the germline V gene are MNHEY and SMNVEV (reference sequence). This CDR3 contains 13 residues. DNA of the CDR3: TGTGCCAGCAGTCCCTCCCGACCGCCCGAGCAGTACTTC. Amino acids: CASSPSRPPEQYF.

For this clone: Other nucleotide sequences in the sample specify the same CDR3. This sequence joins TRBV10-2 and TRBJ1-1; D is undetermined. Germline V gene sequence: CDR1 WSHSY, CDR2 SAAADI. The CDR3 spans 13 residues. The ends were cut back, 1 base at V and 1 base at J, with 4 bases in the middle. DNA for the CDR3: TGCGCCAGCAGTGAGTGGGGGAACACTGAAGCTTTCTTT. It yields the protein CASSEWGNTEAFF.

The J gene is TRBJ1-2, the V gene TRBV11-2; 7 bases are shared with TRBD1. CDR3 length: 14 amino acids. The V gene end was trimmed by 5 bases and the J gene end by 7 bases; junction bases not matched to a gene: 10. Per the germline V gene, CDR1 is SGHAT and CDR2 is FQNNGV. CDR3 sequence reads: CASSPTTGSFGYTF. The CDR3 DNA reads as TGTGCCAGCAGCCCTACGACAGGGTCTTTTGGCTACACCTTC.

The J gene is TRBJ1-6, the V gene TRBV6-5; weak D call: TRBD1 (5 bases). The CDR3 runs to 14 residues. Germline lookup yields CDR1 MNHEY and CDR2 SVGAGI. V shed 2 bases and J shed 9 bases, with 11 bases lying between them. CDR3 in DNA: TGTGCCAGCAGTTACGGTGGGACGGCTTCACCCCTCCACTTT. This sequence encodes CASSYGGTASPLHF.

V and J are TRBV28 and TRBJ1-2; possibly TRBD1 for D (6 bases). This CDR3 spans 14 amino acids. Between the trimmed V and J ends, which lost 2 bases and 3 bases, there was a span of 10 bases. CDR1 MDHEN and CDR2 SYDVKM come from the germline V gene. The CDR3 nucleotides read TGTGCCAGCAGTTTAAAGGGGGGGGACTATGGCTACACCTTC. Its translation is CASSLKGGDYGYTF.

Note on this clone: The same CDR3 also results from other DNA sequences found in this sample. This chain links TRBV27 with TRBJ2-3, with D perhaps assigned TRBD1 or TRBD2 (6 bases each). V lost 3 bases, J lost 6 bases, and 10 bases lay in between. CDR1 MNHEY and CDR2 SMNVEV come from the germline V gene (reference sequence). The CDR3 extends over 13 amino acids. CDR3 residues: CASSLGGLDTQYF. The CDR3 DNA sequence: TGTGCCAGCAGTTTGGGGGGCTTGGATACGCAGTATTTT.

The chain recombines TRBV14 with TRBJ2-2, with D perhaps given as TRBD1 or TRBD2 (5 bases each). The CDR3 totals 17 residues. Between the trimmed V and J ends, which lost 7 bases and 0 bases, there was a span of 18 bases. Germline V gene lookup returns CDR1 SGHDN and CDR2 FVKESK. The CDR3 here is CASILNPRGTNTGELFF. The DNA for the CDR3 is TGTGCCAGCATCCTCAACCCGAGGGGCACGAACACCGGGGAGCTGTTTTTT. Filled out from reference TRBV14 and TRBJ2-2, the complete variable domain reads EAGVTQFPSHSVIEKGQTVTLRCDPISGHDNLYWYRRVMGKEIKFLLHFVKESKQDESGMPNNRFLAERTGGTYSTLKVQPAELEDSGVYFCASILNPRGTNTGELFFGEGSRLTVL.

The chain employs TRBV27 and TRBJ1-2; a weak D match, TRBD1 (5 bases). CDR1 and CDR2 (germline): MNHEY, SMNVEV (reference sequence). The CDR3 loop spans 15 amino acids. Trimming cost V 3 bases and J 5 bases, with 16 bases left between them. The DNA for the CDR3 is TGTGCCAGCAGTTTCCATGGGGACGGCACATATGGCTACACCTTC. Its translation: CASSFHGDGTYGYTF.

J is TRBJ2-7 and V is TRBV27; D gene unclear. V was pared by 5 bases and J by 6 bases, with 11 bases between. The germline gives CDR1 MNHEY, CDR2 SMNVEV (reference sequence). The CDR3 is 12 residues long. CDR3: CASSTIKGEQYF. The CDR3 region has the DNA TGTGCCAGCAGTACAATAAAGGGCGAGCAGTACTTC.

This chain connects TRBV19 to TRBJ2-7, with D maybe TRBD2 (5 bases). V was pared by 2 bases and J by 5 bases, with 16 bases between. CDR3 length: 15 amino acids. CDR1 and CDR2 (germline): LNHDA, SQIVND (reference sequence). CDR3 in amino acids: CASSILGGGENEQYF. Written as DNA, the CDR3 is TGTGCCAGTAGTATATTGGGCGGAGGAGAGAACGAGCAGTACTTC.

On this clone itself: The sample carries other DNA sequences with the same CDR3. The CDR3: CASSLGSETQYF. CDR3 DNA: TGTGCCAGCAGCCTGGGGAGCGAGACCCAGTACTTC. The genes are TRBV5-6 and TRBJ2-5, with a tentative D call TRBD2 (5 bases). This CDR3 has 12 amino acids. Germline-derived CDR1 and CDR2 are SGHDT and YYEEEE. The germline V and J ends were trimmed by 4 bases and 5 bases, with 9 bases remaining between them.

This chain joins TRBV30 and TRBJ1-6; 7 bases line up with TRBD1. This CDR3 has 16 amino acids. Germline V CDR1 and CDR2: GTSNPN, SVGIG (reference sequence). Losses at the gene ends were 0 bases for V and 7 bases for J; bases not matched to a gene: 9. The CDR3 DNA is TGTGCCTGGAGTGTAGGGCCCGGACAGGCGAATTCACCCCTCCACTTT. Amino acid sequence: CAWSVGPGQANSPLHF. Full variable domain (outside the CDR3, taken from reference TRBV30 and TRBJ1-6): SQTIHQWPATLVQPVGSPLSLECTVEGTSNPNLYWYRQAAGRGLQLLFYSVGIGQISSEVPQNLSASRPQDRQFILSSKKLLLSDSGFYLCAWSVGPGQANSPLHFGNGTRLTVT.

The V gene is TRBV6-6, the J gene TRBJ2-5; tentative D call: TRBD2 (5 bases). CDR3 length equals 14 residues. Between the trimmed V and J ends, which lost 2 bases and 5 bases, there was a span of 12 bases. CDR1 MNHNY and CDR2 SVGAGI come from the germline V gene (reference sequence). CDR3 sequence: CASSYEVRGETQYF. CDR3 in DNA: TGTGCCAGCAGTTACGAGGTCCGCGGGGAGACCCAGTACTTC.

V gene TRBV13 combines with J gene TRBJ1-1; the D is unclear. CDR1 PRHDT and CDR2 FYEKMQ come from the germline V gene (reference sequence). Deletions cut 3 bases from V and 4 bases from J, with 12 bases between. The CDR3 runs to 14 residues. CDR3 sequence (DNA): TGTGCCAGCAGCTTTACGGAAGGGCTCACTGAAGCTTTCTTT. Amino acid sequence: CASSFTEGLTEAFF.

Comments on this clone: Other DNA sequences in this sample translate to the same CDR3. The genes are TRBV28 and TRBJ2-4; 9 positions match TRBD1. V trimming: 3 bases; J trimming: 6 bases; junction bases outside the gene matches: 0. Per the germline V gene, CDR1 is MDHEN and CDR2 is SYDVKM. The CDR3 extends over 13 amino acids. CDR3 in amino acids: CASSLGQGNIQYF. DNA of the CDR3: TGTGCCAGCAGTTTGGGACAGGGAAACATTCAGTACTTC.

The chain has TRBV9 and TRBJ2-5; D might be TRBD1 or TRBD2, each matching 6 bases. The CDR3 is made up of 15 amino acids. The germline V and J ends were trimmed by 1 base and 1 base, with 11 bases remaining between them. Germline values: CDR1 SGDLS, CDR2 YYNGEE. The CDR3 here is CASSVLQGGQETQYF. The CDR3 DNA reads as TGTGCCAGCAGCGTACTACAGGGAGGCCAAGAGACCCAGTACTTC.